One TCR beta chain is described in this entry. Its antigen is unknown. One base away there is no much larger clone; base qualities are not given. CDR1 LNHDA and CDR2 SQIVND were looked up in the germline V gene (reference sequence). Trimming takes 6 bases from V and 1 base from J, and the germline ends sit 18 bases apart. The CDR3, from cysteine to phenylalanine, totals 16 residues. Only CDR3 DNA remains: 48 bases, in frame from the first base. This sample is part of a study of blood T cell repertoires in COVID-19 (dated by TCRdb to 2018 to 2021). Background for the entire study: Samples covering the acute and convalescent phases of COVID-19 were provided by collaborators in the United States, Italy and Spain. The prospective study material was composed of cDNA or gDNA derived from T cells, B-cell-depleted T cells, or PBMCs. Deeply sampled blood TCRbeta repertoires from subjects exposed to, actively infected with, or recovered from COVID-19 were included in the dataset. The repertoires were released in a freely available public database intended as a resource for research on the immune response to SARS-CoV-2. Samples were obtained from the ongoing ImmuneRACE study (first 160 participants) and from some 1,300 subjects provided by 6 global collaborators. Sample metadata almost always included a de-identified subject ID, COVID-19 status, age in years and sex. Where available, HLA class I and class II types were taken from metadata supplied by the sample provider and were not determined by assay-based typing. What the work shows at the level of the full study, not this receptor alone: Clinical and demographic metadata were provided uncurated, with the amount varying by source and participant.

Each collaborating institution followed its own protocols to collect whole blood in K2EDTA tubes. For TCRbeta analysis, collaborators shipped samples in one of three forms: frozen whole blood, isolated PBMCs, or DNA extracted from either of those sample types. The immunoSEQ Assay, a bias-controlled multiplex PCR, was used to amplify TCRbeta CDR3 regions from genomic DNA. Under the source paper's analysis protocol: The number of nucleated cells in each sample was estimated by amplification of reference gene primers within the assay. Sequence reads were collapsed and filtered to measure the absolute abundance of every unique TCRbeta CDR3 rearrangement. For each sample, productive Simpson clonality was calculated by taking the square root of Simpson's diversity index across productive rearrangements. Held by TCRdb, this immuneACCESS table contains in-frame sequences only and omits some clones. Under half of the omission traces to an unresolved V gene where checked; the cause of the rest is unknown. V and J calls and clone size are as listed in that table; D and trimming were resolved from the DNA. The sample table holds a few hundred thousand clones, of which 75% to 90% were seen once. The ten largest clones add up to approximately 2% of the sample.

This receptor was taken from a man between 18 and 35 years old with active or convalescent COVID-19. The sequencing input was peripheral blood. The receptor chain draws on TRBV19 and TRBJ1-1; TRBD1 is a possible D gene, resting on 6 matching bases. The DNA sequence is given as TGTGCCAGTAGCCTTGACCTAGGGACATCGAACACTGAAGCTTTCTTT. It is translated as CASSLDLGTSNTEAFF.